This TCR beta chain was captured in a study of tumor-infiltrating lymphocytes in glioblastoma multiforme (dated by TCRdb to the late 2010s). About the investigation overall: The study tested whether intratumoral genomic heterogeneity fosters TIL diversity by jointly investigating somatic mutations, TIL diversity and immune response activity.

A modified ARM-PCR protocol with multiple V-beta primers and a C-beta primer was used to build TCRB libraries from RNA via three nested multiplex PCR rounds. Starting from approximately 0.49 ug of total RNA, TCRB-specific cDNA was synthesized using ProtoScript II Reverse Transcriptase and a C-beta primer. For the TCRB libraries, no unique molecular identifiers were described. The third PCR added barcodes and adapters over roughly 23 cycles with Deep VentR (exo-) polymerase, followed by gel purification of 250-500 bp bands. An Illumina HiSeq 2500 generating 250 bp paired-end reads was used to sequence the TCRB libraries. The study's own analysis went as follows. Trimmomatic was used to clean reads, FLASH to merge reads, MiGEC to assign V, D and J segments, and VDJtools to perform the analysis. The Shannon-Wiener diversity index, calculated using VDJtools, was used to quantify repertoire diversity. TCRdb cleaned the public reads at Q25 with fastp, built clones with MiXCR and kept in-frame beta chains. Rows are combined by CDR3 protein, so each entry shows the most common genes and DNA. These V and J calls are TCRdb output, not the study's own analysis. The sample records nearly 15,000 distinct CDR3 sequences, 73% of which are singletons. The ten largest make up 37% of the sample.

A single count supports this clonotype. What this receptor recognizes is not known. Nothing much larger sits one base from this clone, and base qualities are not available. One read represents weak support. Points the paper makes about the study in general: Clone frequencies may be distorted by RNA-based TCR sequencing because unequal numbers of TCR transcripts are carried by T cells. The authors noted that sorting T cells into functional subsets, which was not done in this study, would be a future improvement. Generalizability is limited because the TCR and somatic mutation analysis included only one glioblastoma patient.

The cysteine opens and the phenylalanine closes a CDR3 of 18 amino acids. The retained sequence is limited to the CDR3, 54 bases, with the frame set at the first base. V gives up 1 base and J gives up 0 bases, and the segment between their germline ends measures 16 bases. In the germline V gene, CDR1 corresponds to MNHNS and CDR2 to SASEGT. The AllPrep DNA/RNA mini kit was used to purify genomic DNA and total RNA simultaneously from each of the 10 or so tumor samples. Every RNA sample had an RNA integrity number above 6.5 and an OD 260/280 ratio above 1.9. Sample: brain tumor tissue. The sequence came from a male donor with glioblastoma. The sequence is built from TRBV6-1 and TRBJ1-5; the D region possibly corresponds to TRBD1 (6 bases align). Here is the DNA: TGTGCCAGCAGTGAAGTGTGGGGGGCGATAGGTAGCAATCAGCCCCAGCATTTT. The encoded protein is CASSEVWGAIGSNQPQHF.